This TCR beta chain was captured by sequencing in a study of lymphopenia after photon versus proton radiotherapy. V dropped 2 bases and J dropped 3 bases, with 7 bases sitting between them. This CDR3 is built from 13 residues. Germline values: CDR1 SGHTA, CDR2 FQGNSA. This table comes from immunoSEQ multiplex PCR, and its TCRdb copy is limited to in-frame clones, with some not included. In the table there are 40,000 to 45,000 clones, about 85% of which are singletons. Concerning this clone itself: Antigen: not known.

Findings of the study overall: Post-nadir TCR diversity decline inversely tracked overall survival among those who died. Survival link was tested only in deceased patients; proton benefit remains a possibility. Post-nadir diversity loss with photons came from oligoclonal expansion, particularly CD8+ Temra cells.

This clonotype was obtained from a woman in her seventies with pancreatic cancer. The sample in question was peripheral blood, obtained from a patient treated with proton-based radiotherapy. The V and J genes are TRBV7-2 and TRBJ1-1; the D is unclear. The CDR3 bases are TGTGCCAGCAGCTTAATTCACCACACTGAAGCTTTCTTT. As protein: CASSLIHHTEAFF.